Listed below are T cell receptor beta chains from one sample, sequenced in a study of blood T cell repertoires in COVID-19. The method was immunoSEQ multiplex PCR; TCRdb's version includes in-frame clones alone and lacks a portion of them. The data contain about 190,000 clones, around 85% of them seen just once; the ten biggest clones take up approximately 1.1%. Sequenced input: peripheral blood. These receptors were taken from a man aged 25 to 40 with acute or convalescent COVID-19. CDR3s leave out the opening cysteine and the closing phenylalanine or tryptophan. Each record gives: V gene, CDR3 length, J gene, clone size, CDR3 protein. Clone size is given for some rows only: seen once, a few or many times, or a class if the clone is expanded.

>TRBV5-1|15|TRBJ2-5|NA
ASSWDSSGRASETQY
>TRBV29-1|12|TRBJ2-1|NA
SAARTSGYNEQF
>TRBV5-1|14|TRBJ1-1|once
ASSLELGQVNTEAF
>TRBV10-1|15|TRBJ2-3|NA
ASPGLAGRTSTDTQY
>TRBV30|14|TRBJ2-2|NA
AWSVGAVVNTGELF
>TRBV25-1|13|TRBJ2-2|NA
ASSEPGLASGELF
>TRBV5-1|13|TRBJ2-7|NA
ASSLGGQPYYEQY
>TRBV7-3|11|TRBJ2-7|NA
ASSLTTGSKQY
>TRBV21-1|12|TRBJ2-6|NA
ASSTYSGANVLT
>TRBV9|15|TRBJ2-1|NA
ASSPTTGGLPYNEQF
>TRBV25-1|11|TRBJ1-2|NA
ASSRQGNYGYT
>TRBV9|14|TRBJ2-7|NA
ASSVGYPGEIYEQY
>TRBV6-6|12|TRBJ2-7|NA
ASRNLAGGNEQY
>TRBV6-5|13|TRBJ2-3|NA
ASRGIAGGADTQY
>TRBV5-1|11|TRBJ2-7|NA
ASSWGDNYEQY